This T cell receptor beta chain is from a study of tumor-infiltrating lymphocytes in primary liver carcinoma. Study overall: Patients comprised men and women whose ages fell between 30 and 69 years. In every tissue type, samples returned a similar yield of roughly 3.5 to 7.13 million productive TCRbeta reads.

A constant-region primer served to make TCR beta cDNA from about 490 ng total RNA. Slightly modified ARM-PCR, run as three nested multiplex PCR rounds, produced the TCR beta libraries. Running roughly 10 cycles apiece, the first two PCR rounds relied on TRBV1-TRBV30 forward primers together with a C-beta reverse primer. One entry per CDR3 protein results from TCRdb running MiXCR on the multiplex PCR reads. The profile covers roughly 22,000 distinct CDR3 sequences, with 70% to 90% appearing a single time and approximately 34% taken by the ten largest. The trim removed 7 bases at V and 6 bases at J, leaving 21 bases unmatched. The CDR3 spans 18 residues. CDR1 and CDR2 (germline): LGHNA, YNFKEQ. Co-extraction yielded RNA and DNA from roughly 20-30 mg of unsorted bulk tissue. Surgery removed the patients' primary liver carcinoma.

The sequence was obtained from a woman aged 25 to 39 with primary liver carcinoma and hepatitis B virus infection. Input material: liver tumor tissue from sampling region 2. Subset meaning: tumor region T2, inferior pole. The chain has TRBV4-2 and TRBJ2-7; 10 bases are shared with TRBD1. CDR3 protein: CASNQEDLGQGGSREQYF. CDR3 nucleotide sequence: TGTGCCAGCAACCAGGAAGACCTAGGACAGGGGGGATCGCGCGAGCAGTACTTC.